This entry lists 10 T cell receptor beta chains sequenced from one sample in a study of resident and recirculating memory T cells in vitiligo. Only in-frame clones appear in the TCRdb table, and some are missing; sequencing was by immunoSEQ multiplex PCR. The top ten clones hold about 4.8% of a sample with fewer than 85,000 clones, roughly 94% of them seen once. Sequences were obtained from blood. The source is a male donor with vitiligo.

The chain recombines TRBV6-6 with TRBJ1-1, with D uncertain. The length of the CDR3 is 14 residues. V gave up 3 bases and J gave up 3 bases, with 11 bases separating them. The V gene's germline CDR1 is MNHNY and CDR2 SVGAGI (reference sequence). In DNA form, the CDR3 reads TGTGCCAGCAGTTATCTTGGGAGGGACACTGAAGCTTTCTTT. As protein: CASSYLGRDTEAFF.

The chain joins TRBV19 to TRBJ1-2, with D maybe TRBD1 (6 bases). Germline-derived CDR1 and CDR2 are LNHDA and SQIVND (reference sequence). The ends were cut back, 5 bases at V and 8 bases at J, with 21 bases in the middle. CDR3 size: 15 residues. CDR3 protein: CASSPLGRGRDGYTF. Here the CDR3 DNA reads TGTGCCAGTAGTCCCCTAGGCAGGGGCAGGGACGGCTACACCTTC.

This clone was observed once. The CDR3: CASSMRAGNTIYF. The CDR3, as DNA: TGTGCCAGTAGTATGCGGGCTGGAAACACCATATATTTT. This rearrangement joins TRBV19 to TRBJ1-3; no clear D gene. There are 13 residues in the CDR3. Trimming removed 3 bases from V and 2 bases from J, with 5 bases in between. Germline CDR1 and CDR2: LNHDA and SQIVND (reference sequence).

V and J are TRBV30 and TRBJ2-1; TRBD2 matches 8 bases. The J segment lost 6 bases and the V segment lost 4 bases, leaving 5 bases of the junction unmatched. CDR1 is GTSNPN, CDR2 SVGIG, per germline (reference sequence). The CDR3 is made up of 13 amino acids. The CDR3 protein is CAWNGGRTNEQFF. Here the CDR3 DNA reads TGTGCCTGGAACGGCGGGAGGACCAATGAGCAGTTCTTC.

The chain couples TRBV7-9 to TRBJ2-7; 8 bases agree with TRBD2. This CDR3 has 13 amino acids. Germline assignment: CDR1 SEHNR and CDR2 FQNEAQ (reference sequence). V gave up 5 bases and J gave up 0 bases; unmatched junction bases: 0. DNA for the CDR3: TGTGCCAGCAGCGGGACTAGCTCCTACGAGCAGTACTTC. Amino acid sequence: CASSGTSSYEQYF.

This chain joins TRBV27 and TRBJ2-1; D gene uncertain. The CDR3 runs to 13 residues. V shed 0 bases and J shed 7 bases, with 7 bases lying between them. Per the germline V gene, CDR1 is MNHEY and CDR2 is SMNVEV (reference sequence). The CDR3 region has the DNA TGTGCCAGCAGTTTATCGCGGTATAATGAGCAGTTCTTC. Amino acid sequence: CASSLSRYNEQFF.

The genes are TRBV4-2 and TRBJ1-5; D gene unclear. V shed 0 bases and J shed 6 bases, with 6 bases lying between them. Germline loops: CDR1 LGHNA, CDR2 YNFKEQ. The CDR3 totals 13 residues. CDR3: CASSQDLGQPQHF. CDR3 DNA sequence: TGTGCCAGCAGCCAAGATCTAGGTCAGCCCCAGCATTTT.

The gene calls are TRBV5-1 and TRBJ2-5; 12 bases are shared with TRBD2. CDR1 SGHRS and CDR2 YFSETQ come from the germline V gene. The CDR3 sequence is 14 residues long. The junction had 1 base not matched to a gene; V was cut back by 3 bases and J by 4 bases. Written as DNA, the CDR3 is TGCGCCAGCAGCTCTAGCGGGAGGGGAGAGACCCAGTACTTC. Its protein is CASSSSGRGETQYF.

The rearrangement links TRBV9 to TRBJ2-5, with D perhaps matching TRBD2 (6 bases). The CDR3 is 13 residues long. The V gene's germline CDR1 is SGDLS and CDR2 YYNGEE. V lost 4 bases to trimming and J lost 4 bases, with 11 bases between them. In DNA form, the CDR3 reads TGTGCCAGCAGCCCCTGGAGGGTAGAGACCCAGTACTTC. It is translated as CASSPWRVETQYF.

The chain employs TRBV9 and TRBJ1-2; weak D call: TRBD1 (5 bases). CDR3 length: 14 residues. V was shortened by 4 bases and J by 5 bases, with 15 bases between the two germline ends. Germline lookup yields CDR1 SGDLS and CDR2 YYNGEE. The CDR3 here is CASSPLGALYGYTF. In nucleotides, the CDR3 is TGTGCCAGCAGCCCCCTAGGGGCTCTATATGGCTACACCTTC.